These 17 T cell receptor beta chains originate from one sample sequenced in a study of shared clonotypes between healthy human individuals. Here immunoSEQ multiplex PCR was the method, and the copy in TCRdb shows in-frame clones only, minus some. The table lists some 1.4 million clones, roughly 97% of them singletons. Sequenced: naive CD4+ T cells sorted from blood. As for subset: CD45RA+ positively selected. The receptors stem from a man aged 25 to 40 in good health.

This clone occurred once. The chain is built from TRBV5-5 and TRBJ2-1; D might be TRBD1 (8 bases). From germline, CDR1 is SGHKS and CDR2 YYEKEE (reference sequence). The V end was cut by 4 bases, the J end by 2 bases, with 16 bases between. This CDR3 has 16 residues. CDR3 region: CASSIGQGGTYNEQFF. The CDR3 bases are TGTGCCAGCAGCATCGGACAGGGAGGGACCTACAATGAGCAGTTCTTC.

CDR3 sequence reads: CASSSTVSNEQFF. DNA of the CDR3: TGCGCCAGCAGTTCGACTGTCTCCAATGAGCAGTTCTTC. This rearrangement joins TRBV5-1 to TRBJ2-1; D is ambiguous. The CDR3 length is 13 residues. Germline CDR1 reads SGHRS; CDR2 reads YFSETQ. With 5 bases removed from V and 6 bases from J, the gap between germline ends came to 12 bases.

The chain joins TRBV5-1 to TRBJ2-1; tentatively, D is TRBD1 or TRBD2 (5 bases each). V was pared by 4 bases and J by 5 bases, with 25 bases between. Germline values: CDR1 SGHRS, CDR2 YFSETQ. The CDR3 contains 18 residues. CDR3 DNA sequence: TGCGCCAGCAGCACACCCCAGGGCCGGGATAGGAGCGACAATGAGCAGTTCTTC. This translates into CASSTPQGRDRSDNEQFF.

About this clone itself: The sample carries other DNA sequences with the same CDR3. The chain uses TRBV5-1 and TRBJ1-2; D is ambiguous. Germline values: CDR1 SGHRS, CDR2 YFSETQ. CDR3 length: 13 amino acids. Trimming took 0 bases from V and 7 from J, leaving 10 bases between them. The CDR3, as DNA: TGCGCCAGCAGCTTGGCAGGCTACTCTGGCTACACCTTC. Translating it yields CASSLAGYSGYTF.

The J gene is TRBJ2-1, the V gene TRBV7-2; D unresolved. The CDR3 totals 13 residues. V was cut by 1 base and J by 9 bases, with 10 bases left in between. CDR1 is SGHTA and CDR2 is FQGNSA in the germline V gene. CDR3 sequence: CASSLVLALEQFF. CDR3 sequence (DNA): TGTGCCAGCAGCTTAGTTCTCGCTCTTGAGCAGTTCTTC.

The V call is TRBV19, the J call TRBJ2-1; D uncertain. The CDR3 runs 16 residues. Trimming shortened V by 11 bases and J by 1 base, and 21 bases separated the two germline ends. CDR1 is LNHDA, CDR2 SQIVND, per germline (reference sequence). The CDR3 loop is CACRETLWSSYNEQFF. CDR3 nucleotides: TGTGCCTGCCGAGAGACTCTTTGGTCATCCTACAATGAGCAGTTCTTC.

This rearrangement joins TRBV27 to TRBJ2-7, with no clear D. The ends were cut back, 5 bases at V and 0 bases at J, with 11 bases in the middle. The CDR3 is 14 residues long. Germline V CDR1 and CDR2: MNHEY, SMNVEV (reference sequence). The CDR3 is CASSAFPSSYEQYF. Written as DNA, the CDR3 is TGTGCCAGCAGTGCGTTTCCAAGCTCCTACGAGCAGTACTTC.

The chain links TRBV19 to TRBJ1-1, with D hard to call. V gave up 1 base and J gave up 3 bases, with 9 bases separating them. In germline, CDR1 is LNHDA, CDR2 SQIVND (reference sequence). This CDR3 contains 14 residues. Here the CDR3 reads CASSIGSMYTEAFF. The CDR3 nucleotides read TGTGCCAGTAGTATAGGCTCCATGTACACTGAAGCTTTCTTT.

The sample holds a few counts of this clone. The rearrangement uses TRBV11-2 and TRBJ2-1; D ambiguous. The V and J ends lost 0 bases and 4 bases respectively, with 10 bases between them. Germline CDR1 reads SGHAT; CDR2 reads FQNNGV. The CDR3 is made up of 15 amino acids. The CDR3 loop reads CASSLEFVAYNEQFF. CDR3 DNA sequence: TGTGCCAGCAGCTTAGAGTTTGTGGCGTACAATGAGCAGTTCTTC.

This CDR3 reads CASKLSPVHANTGELFF. The CDR3 DNA reads as TGTGCCAGCAAGCTTAGCCCGGTACATGCGAACACCGGGGAGCTGTTTTTT. This chain uses TRBV11-2 with TRBJ2-2; D is ambiguous. The CDR3 is 17 amino acids. The V end lost 7 bases, the J end lost 0 bases, and 18 bases lay between the germline ends. Germline V gene lookup returns CDR1 SGHAT and CDR2 FQNNGV.

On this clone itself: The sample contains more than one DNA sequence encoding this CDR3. CDR3 bases: TGTGCCAGCAGCTGGGGACAGGGAGCCTACGAGCAGTACTTC. Its translation: CASSWGQGAYEQYF. J is TRBJ2-7 and V is TRBV5-4; 9 nucleotides agree with TRBD1. After removal of 3 bases from V and 2 bases from J, the junction contained 3 bases not matched to a gene. The CDR3 sequence is 14 residues long. Germline lookup yields CDR1 SGHNT and CDR2 YYREEE (reference sequence). Using reference TRBV5-4 and TRBJ2-7 for the parts outside the CDR3, the full variable domain is ETGVTQSPTHLIKTRGQQVTLRCSSQSGHNTVSWYQQALGQGPQFIFQYYREEENGRGNFPPRFSGLQFPNYSSELNVNALELDDSALYLCASSWGQGAYEQYFGPGTRLTVT.

The CDR3 nucleotides read TGTGCCAGCGGGAGAGACAGGGGGTATCCCGGGGAGCTGTTTTTT. It translates to CASGRDRGYPGELFF. The V gene is TRBV27, the J gene TRBJ2-2, with 9 bases that match TRBD1. J gave up 6 bases and V 8 bases, and 10 bases lay outside the gene matches. The CDR3 runs to 15 residues. Germline CDR1 reads MNHEY; CDR2 reads SMNVEV (reference sequence).

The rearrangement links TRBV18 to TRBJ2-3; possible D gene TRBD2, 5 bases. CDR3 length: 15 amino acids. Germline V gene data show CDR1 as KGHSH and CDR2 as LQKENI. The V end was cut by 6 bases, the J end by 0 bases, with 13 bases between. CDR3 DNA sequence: TGTGCCAGCTCCCGCCCTAGGACTAGCACAGATACGCAGTATTTT. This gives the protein CASSRPRTSTDTQYF.

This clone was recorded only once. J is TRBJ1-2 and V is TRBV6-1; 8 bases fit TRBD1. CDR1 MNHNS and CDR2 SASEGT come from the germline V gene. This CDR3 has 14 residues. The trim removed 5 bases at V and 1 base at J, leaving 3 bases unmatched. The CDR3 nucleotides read TGTGCCAGCAGTACAGGGGGGATTAACTATGGCTACACCTTC. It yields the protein CASSTGGINYGYTF.

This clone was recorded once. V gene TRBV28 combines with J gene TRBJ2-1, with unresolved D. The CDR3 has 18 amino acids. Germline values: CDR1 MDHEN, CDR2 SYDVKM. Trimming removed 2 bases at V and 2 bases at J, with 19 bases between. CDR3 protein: CASSLGLLAARAYNEQFF. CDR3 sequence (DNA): TGTGCCAGCAGTTTAGGTCTTCTGGCGGCCAGAGCCTACAATGAGCAGTTCTTC.

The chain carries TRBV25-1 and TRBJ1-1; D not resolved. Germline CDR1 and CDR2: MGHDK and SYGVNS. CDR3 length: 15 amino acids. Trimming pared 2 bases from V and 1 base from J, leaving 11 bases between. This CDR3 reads CASSEVKWENTEAFF. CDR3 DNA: TGTGCCAGCAGTGAAGTTAAATGGGAGAACACTGAAGCTTTCTTT.

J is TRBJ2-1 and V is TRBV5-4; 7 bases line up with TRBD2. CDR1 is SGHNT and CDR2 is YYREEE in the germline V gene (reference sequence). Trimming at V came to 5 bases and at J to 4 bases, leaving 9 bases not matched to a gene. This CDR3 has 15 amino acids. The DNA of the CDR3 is TGTGCCAGCAGGGGGGGAGGGCCTACTTACAATGAGCAGTTCTTC. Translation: CASRGGGPTYNEQFF.